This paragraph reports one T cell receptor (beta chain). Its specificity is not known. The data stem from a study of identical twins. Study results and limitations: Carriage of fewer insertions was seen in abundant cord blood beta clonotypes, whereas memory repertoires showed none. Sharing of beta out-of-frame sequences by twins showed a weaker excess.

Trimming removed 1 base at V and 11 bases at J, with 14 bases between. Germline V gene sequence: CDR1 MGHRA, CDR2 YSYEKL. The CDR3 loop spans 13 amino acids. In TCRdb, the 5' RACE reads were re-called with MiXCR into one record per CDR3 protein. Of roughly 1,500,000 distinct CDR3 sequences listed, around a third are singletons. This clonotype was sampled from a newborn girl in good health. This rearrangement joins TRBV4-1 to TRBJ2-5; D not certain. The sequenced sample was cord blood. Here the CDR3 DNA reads TGCGCCAGCAGCCAAGTCCCAGCGAATGAGCAGTACTTC. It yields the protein CASSQVPANEQYF.